The 15 T cell receptor beta chains below come from one sample, sequenced in a study of T cells after posttransplantation cyclophosphamide. Assay: immunoSEQ multiplex PCR; the TCRdb copy retains only in-frame clones and omits some. The sample holds more than 40,000 clones, and no clone turns up only once. Sequencing was performed on PBMCs. All receptors derive from a middle-aged man in good health, CMV-negative, and a related stem cell transplant donor.

This clone was picked up many times. The chain recombines TRBV6-1 with TRBJ1-3; D gene unclear. This CDR3 comprises 14 residues. Trimming removed 7 bases at V and 2 bases at J, with 12 bases between. Germline-derived CDR1 and CDR2 are MNHNS and SASEGT. The CDR3 here is CASTAGEAGNTIYF. CDR3 sequence (DNA): TGTGCCAGCACCGCGGGAGAGGCTGGAAACACCATATATTTT.

There are many counts of this clone. This chain uses TRBV9 with TRBJ2-3; 9 nucleotides align to TRBD2. Unmatched junction bases numbered 3, after V lost 2 bases and J lost 5 bases. CDR3 size: 14 residues. Germline V CDR1 and CDR2: SGDLS, YYNGEE. DNA for the CDR3: TGTGCCAGCAGCGTCCGACTAGCGGAAGATACGCAGTATTTT. It yields the protein CASSVRLAEDTQYF.

At least ten counts were recorded for this clone. V and J are TRBV2 and TRBJ1-4, with D unclear. The V and J ends lost 3 bases and 7 bases respectively, with 12 bases between them. Germline V lookup: CDR1 SNHLY, CDR2 FYNNEI. The CDR3 spans 14 residues. CDR3 coding DNA: TGTGCCAGCAGTGACGAACAGTTAGGTGAAAAACTGTTTTTT. The encoded protein is CASSDEQLGEKLFF.

This clone was picked up many times. V is TRBV6-1 and J is TRBJ1-1, with unresolved D. The CDR3 has 15 amino acids. V was shortened by 3 bases and J by 3 bases, with 14 bases between the two germline ends. Germline V gives CDR1 MNHNS, CDR2 SASEGT. The DNA for the CDR3 is TGTGCCAGCAGTGATAGGTCGAATCGGGACACTGAAGCTTTCTTT. The encoded protein is CASSDRSNRDTEAFF.

This clone was observed many times. CDR3 protein: CASREAGTEAFF. DNA for the CDR3: TGTGCCAGCAGAGAGGCGGGGACTGAAGCTTTCTTT. J is TRBJ1-1 and V is TRBV28; D gene ambiguous. The germline gives CDR1 MDHEN, CDR2 SYDVKM. The CDR3 totals 12 residues. Trimming pared 6 bases from V and 5 bases from J, leaving 10 bases between.

This chain connects TRBV5-5 to TRBJ1-6; 7 positions match TRBD1. This CDR3 contains 13 residues. J gave up 10 bases and V 2 bases, and 3 bases lay outside the gene matches. Germline V gives CDR1 SGHKS, CDR2 YYEKEE (reference sequence). CDR3 region: CASSFTGDSPLHF. In DNA form, the CDR3 reads TGTGCCAGCAGCTTCACAGGGGACTCACCCCTCCACTTT.

This clone was seen ten or more times. V gene TRBV6-5 combines with J gene TRBJ2-7; 10 nucleotides align to TRBD1. CDR1 is MNHEY and CDR2 is SVGAGI in the germline V gene. V gave up 6 bases and J gave up 1 base; unmatched junction bases: 6. The CDR3 sequence is 15 residues long. The CDR3 loop is CASRLAGQGSYEQYF. The CDR3 nucleotides read TGTGCCAGCAGACTGGCGGGACAGGGGTCCTACGAGCAGTACTTC.

Many counts were recorded for this clone. This rearrangement joins TRBV5-4 to TRBJ2-7, with D perhaps matching TRBD2 (6 bases). CDR1 SGHNT and CDR2 YYREEE come from the germline V gene (reference sequence). The CDR3 length is 16 residues. With 4 bases removed from V and 4 bases from J, the gap between germline ends came to 21 bases. The CDR3 nucleotides are TGTGCCAGCAGCCCTCCCGGGGGTAGCGGAGCATACGAGCAGTACTTC. Its translation is CASSPPGGSGAYEQYF.

This clone was detected ten times or more. The chain links TRBV7-3 to TRBJ2-1; 11 positions agree with TRBD2. From germline, CDR1 is SGHTA and CDR2 FQGTGA. The CDR3 consists of 16 residues. V was pared by 5 bases and J by 5 bases, with 8 bases of the junction left unmatched. The CDR3 DNA reads TGTGCCAGCAGCGCCGCGGGACTAGCGGAAAACAATGAGCAGTTCTTC. It is translated as CASSAAGLAENNEQFF.

The J gene is TRBJ2-5, the V gene TRBV6-1; tentative D call: TRBD1 (6 bases). The J call may be mistaken, given a closer DNA end match to TRBJ2-7. The germline V gene has CDR1 MNHNS and CDR2 SASEGT. This CDR3 has 13 residues. The CDR3 DNA follows: TGTGCCAGCAGTGGGACAGAATACTACGAGCAGTACTTC. Its translation is CASSGTEYYEQYF.

The table lists this clone with many counts. The gene calls are TRBV27 and TRBJ2-3; 9 positions agree with TRBD2. V was pared by 6 bases and J by 4 bases, with 8 bases of the junction left unmatched. Germline V gives CDR1 MNHEY, CDR2 SMNVEV (reference sequence). CDR3 length: 15 amino acids. CDR3 sequence reads: CASSQLAGPPDTQYF. In nucleotides, the CDR3 is TGTGCCAGCAGCCAACTAGCGGGCCCCCCAGATACGCAGTATTTT.

At least ten counts were recorded for this clone. The rearrangement joins TRBV5-6 to TRBJ1-6; the match to TRBD1 covers 10 bases. V lost 4 bases and J lost 9; bases outside the gene matches: 4. Germline CDR1 SGHDT, CDR2 YYEEEE. The CDR3 is 14 residues long. The CDR3 DNA follows: TGTGCCAGCAGCGTATGGGACAGGGGTTCACCCCTCCACTTT. Protein product: CASSVWDRGSPLHF.

This clone was found many times. V and J are TRBV19 and TRBJ1-5; no clear D gene. In germline, CDR1 is LNHDA, CDR2 SQIVND (reference sequence). V dropped 3 bases and J dropped 6 bases, with 15 bases sitting between them. This CDR3 comprises 15 residues. Here the CDR3 DNA reads TGTGCCAGTAGTATCCTGGGGAATAGCGGTCAGCCCCAGCATTTT. This gives the protein CASSILGNSGQPQHF.

This clone has at least ten counts. This chain uses TRBV5-6 with TRBJ2-2; possible D gene TRBD1, 5 bases. The V and J ends lost 3 bases and 8 bases respectively, with 8 bases between them. The CDR3 loop spans 12 amino acids. Germline V lookup: CDR1 SGHDT, CDR2 YYEEEE. The CDR3 region has the DNA TGTGCCAGCAGCTCAAGGACAGGGGAGCTGTTTTTT. Encoded protein: CASSSRTGELFF.

This clone was recorded at least ten times. The J gene is TRBJ2-1, the V gene TRBV2; D might be TRBD2 (6 bases). The CDR3 length is 14 residues. Trimming removed 7 bases from V and 4 bases from J, with 14 bases in between. Germline CDR1 SNHLY, CDR2 FYNNEI. The CDR3 region has the DNA TGTGCCAGCACCCCAGCCCGGGAGTACAATGAGCAGTTCTTC. Translating it yields CASTPAREYNEQFF.